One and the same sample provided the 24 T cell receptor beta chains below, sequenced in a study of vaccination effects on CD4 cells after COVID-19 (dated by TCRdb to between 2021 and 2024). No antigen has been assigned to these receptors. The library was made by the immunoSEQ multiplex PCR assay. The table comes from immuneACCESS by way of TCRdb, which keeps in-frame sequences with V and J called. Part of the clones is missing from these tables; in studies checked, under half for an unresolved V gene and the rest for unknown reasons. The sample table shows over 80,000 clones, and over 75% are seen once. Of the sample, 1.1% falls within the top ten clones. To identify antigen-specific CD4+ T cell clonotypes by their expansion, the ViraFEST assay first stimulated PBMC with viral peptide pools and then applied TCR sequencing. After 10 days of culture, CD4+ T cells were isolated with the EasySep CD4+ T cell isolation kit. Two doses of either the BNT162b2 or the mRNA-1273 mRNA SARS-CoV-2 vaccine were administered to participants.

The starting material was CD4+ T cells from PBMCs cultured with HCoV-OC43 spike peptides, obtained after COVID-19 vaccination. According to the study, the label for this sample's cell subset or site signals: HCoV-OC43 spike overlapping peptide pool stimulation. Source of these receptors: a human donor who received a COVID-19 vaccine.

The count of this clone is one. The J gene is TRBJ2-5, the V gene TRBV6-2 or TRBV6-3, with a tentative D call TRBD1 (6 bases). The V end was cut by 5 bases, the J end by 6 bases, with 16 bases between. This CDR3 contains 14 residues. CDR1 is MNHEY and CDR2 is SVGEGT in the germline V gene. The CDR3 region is CASSDPTGLQTQYF. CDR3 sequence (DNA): TGTGCCAGCAGTGACCCTACAGGGTTACAGACCCAGTACTTC.

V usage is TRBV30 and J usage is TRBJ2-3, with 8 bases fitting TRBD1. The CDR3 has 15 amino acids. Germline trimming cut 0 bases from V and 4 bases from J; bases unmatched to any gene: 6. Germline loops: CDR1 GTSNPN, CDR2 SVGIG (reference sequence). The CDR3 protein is CAWSVRAGGPDTQYF. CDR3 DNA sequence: TGTGCCTGGAGTGTAAGGGCAGGGGGCCCAGATACGCAGTATTTT.

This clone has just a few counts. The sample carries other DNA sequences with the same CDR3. This CDR3 reads CASSISGNTIYF. In nucleotides, the CDR3 is TGTGCCAGTAGTATCTCTGGAAACACCATATATTTT. The V call is TRBV19, the J call TRBJ1-3; D uncertain. The CDR3 sequence is 12 residues long. Germline CDR1 and CDR2: LNHDA and SQIVND (reference sequence). V gave up 3 bases and J gave up 0 bases, with 0 bases separating them.

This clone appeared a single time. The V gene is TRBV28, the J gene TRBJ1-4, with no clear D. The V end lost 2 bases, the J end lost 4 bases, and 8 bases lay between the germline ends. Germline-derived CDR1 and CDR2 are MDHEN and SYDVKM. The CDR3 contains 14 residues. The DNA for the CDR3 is TGTGCCAGCAGTTTAGGAGTTGTTAATGAAAAACTGTTTTTT. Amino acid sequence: CASSLGVVNEKLFF.

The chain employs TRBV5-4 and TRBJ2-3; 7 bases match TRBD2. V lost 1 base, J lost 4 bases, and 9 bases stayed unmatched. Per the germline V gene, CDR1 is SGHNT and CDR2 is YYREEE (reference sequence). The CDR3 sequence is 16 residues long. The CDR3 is CASSLSSGERADTQYF. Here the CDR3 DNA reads TGTGCCAGCAGCTTGAGCAGCGGGGAGCGAGCAGATACGCAGTATTTT.

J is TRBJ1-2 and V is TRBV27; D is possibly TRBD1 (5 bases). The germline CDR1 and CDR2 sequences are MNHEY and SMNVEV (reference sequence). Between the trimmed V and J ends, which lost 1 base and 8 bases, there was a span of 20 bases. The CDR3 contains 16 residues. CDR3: CASSLLGREGVGGYTF. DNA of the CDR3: TGTGCCAGCAGTTTATTGGGACGGGAAGGGGTGGGGGGCTACACCTTC.

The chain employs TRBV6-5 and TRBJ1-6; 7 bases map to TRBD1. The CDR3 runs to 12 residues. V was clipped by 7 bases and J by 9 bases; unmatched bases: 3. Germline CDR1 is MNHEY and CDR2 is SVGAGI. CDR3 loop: CASKRDSSPLHF. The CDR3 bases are TGTGCCAGCAAAAGGGACAGTTCACCCCTCCACTTT.

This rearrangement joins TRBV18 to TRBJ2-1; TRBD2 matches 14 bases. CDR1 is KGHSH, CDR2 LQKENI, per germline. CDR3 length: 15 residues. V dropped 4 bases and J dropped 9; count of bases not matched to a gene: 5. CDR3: CASSQTSGGAGEQFF. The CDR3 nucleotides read TGTGCCAGCTCACAGACTAGCGGGGGGGCCGGTGAGCAGTTCTTC.

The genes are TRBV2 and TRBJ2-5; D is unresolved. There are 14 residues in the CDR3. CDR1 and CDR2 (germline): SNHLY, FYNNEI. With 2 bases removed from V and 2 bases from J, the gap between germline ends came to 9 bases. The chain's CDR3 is CASSELSEQETQYF. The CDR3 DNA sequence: TGTGCCAGCAGTGAATTGAGTGAACAAGAGACCCAGTACTTC.

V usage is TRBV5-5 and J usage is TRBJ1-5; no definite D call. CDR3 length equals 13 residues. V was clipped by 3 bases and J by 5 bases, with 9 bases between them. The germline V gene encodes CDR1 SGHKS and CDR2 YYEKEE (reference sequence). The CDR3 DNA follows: TGTGCCAGCAGCTCCGCGATGGATCAGCCCCAGCATTTT. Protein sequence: CASSSAMDQPQHF.

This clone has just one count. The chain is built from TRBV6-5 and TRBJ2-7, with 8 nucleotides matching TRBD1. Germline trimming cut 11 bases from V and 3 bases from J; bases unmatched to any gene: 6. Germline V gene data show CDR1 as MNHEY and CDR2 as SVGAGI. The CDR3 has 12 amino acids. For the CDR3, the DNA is TGTGCCGCAGAAGACAGGGGCTACGAGCAGTACGTC. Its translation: CAAEDRGYEQYV.

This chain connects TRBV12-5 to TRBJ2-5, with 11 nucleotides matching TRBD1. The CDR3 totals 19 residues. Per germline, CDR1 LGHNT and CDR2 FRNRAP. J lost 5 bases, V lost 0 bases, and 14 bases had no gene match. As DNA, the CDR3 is TGTGCTAGTGGTTTGGTACCCGACGGACAGGGGGCCCCGGGGGAGACCCAGTACTTC. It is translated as CASGLVPDGQGAPGETQYF.

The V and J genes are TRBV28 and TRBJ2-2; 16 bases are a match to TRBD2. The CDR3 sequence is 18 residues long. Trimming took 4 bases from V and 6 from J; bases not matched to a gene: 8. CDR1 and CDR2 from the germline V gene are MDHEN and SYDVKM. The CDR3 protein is CASSSSGLAGGPAGELFF. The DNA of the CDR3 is TGTGCCAGCAGTTCGTCGGGACTAGCGGGGGGGCCGGCCGGGGAGCTGTTTTTT.

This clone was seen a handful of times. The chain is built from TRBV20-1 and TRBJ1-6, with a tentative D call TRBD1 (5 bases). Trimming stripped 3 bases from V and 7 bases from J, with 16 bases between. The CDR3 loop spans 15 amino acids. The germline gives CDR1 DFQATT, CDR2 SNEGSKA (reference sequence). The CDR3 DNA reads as TGCAGTGCTAGTCTGGGGGTTTGGATGAATTCACCCCTCCACTTT. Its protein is CSASLGVWMNSPLHF.

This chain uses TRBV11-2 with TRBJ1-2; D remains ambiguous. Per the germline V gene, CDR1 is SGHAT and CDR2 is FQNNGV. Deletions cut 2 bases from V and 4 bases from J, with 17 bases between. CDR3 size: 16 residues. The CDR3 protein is CASSLYLDRIGYGYTF. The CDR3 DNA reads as TGTGCCAGCAGCTTATATCTGGACCGGATTGGCTATGGCTACACCTTC.

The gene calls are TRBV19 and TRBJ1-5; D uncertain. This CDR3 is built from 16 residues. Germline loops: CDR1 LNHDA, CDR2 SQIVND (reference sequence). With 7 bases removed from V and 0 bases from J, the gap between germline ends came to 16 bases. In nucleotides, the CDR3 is TGTGCCAGTACCAGGACCGTAATGAATAGCAATCAGCCCCAGCATTTT. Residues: CASTRTVMNSNQPQHF.

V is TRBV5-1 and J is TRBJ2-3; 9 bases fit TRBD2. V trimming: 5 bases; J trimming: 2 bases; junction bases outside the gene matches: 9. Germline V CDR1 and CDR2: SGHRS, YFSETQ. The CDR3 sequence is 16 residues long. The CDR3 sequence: CASRPRAGGITDTQYF. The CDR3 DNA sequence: TGCGCCAGCAGACCGAGGGCGGGGGGGATCACAGATACGCAGTATTTT.

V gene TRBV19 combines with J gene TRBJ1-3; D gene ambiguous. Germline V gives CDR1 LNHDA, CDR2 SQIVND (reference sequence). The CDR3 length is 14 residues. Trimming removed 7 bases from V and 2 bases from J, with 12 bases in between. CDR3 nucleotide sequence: TGTGCCAGTACCCGTGGAGGGACTGGAAACACCATATATTTT. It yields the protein CASTRGGTGNTIYF.

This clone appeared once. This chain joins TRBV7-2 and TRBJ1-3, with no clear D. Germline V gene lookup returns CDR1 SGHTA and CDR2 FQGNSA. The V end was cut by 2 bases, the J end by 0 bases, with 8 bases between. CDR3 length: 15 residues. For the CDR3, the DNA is TGTGCCAGCAGCTTACGGCAGAGCTCTGGAAACACCATATATTTT. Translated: CASSLRQSSGNTIYF.

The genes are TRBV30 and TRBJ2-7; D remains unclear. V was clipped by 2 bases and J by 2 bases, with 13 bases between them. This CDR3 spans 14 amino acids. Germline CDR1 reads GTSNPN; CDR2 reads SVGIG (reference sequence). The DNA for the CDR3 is TGTGCCTGGAGTAACGTGGCTGCGACCTACGAGCAGTACGTC. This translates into CAWSNVAATYEQYV.

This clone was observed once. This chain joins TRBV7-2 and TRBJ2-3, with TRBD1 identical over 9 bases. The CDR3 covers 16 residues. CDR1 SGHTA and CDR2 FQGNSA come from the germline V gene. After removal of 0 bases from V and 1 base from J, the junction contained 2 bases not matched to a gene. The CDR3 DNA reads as TGTGCCAGCAGCTTAGCGGGGGACAGGGGCACAGATACGCAGTATTTT. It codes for CASSLAGDRGTDTQYF.

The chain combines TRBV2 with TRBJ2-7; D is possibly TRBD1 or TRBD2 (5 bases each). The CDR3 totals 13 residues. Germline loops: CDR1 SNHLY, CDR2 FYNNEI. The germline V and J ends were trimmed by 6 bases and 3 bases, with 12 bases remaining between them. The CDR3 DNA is TGTGCCAGCAGACTGGGGGTGGGCTACGAGCAGTACGTC. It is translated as CASRLGVGYEQYV.

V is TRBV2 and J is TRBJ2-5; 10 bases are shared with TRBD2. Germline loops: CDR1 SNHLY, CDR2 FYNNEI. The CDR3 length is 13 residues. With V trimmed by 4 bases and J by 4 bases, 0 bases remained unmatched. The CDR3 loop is CASSGTSGETQYF. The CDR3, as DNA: TGTGCCAGCAGTGGGACTAGCGGAGAGACCCAGTACTTC.

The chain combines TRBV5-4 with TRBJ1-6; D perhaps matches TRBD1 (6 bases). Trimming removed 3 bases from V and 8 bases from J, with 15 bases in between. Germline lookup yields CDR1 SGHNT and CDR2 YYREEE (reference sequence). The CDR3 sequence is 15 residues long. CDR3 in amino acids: CASSSQGLYDSPLHF. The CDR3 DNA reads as TGTGCCAGCAGCTCACAGGGTTTATATGATTCACCCCTCCACTTT.